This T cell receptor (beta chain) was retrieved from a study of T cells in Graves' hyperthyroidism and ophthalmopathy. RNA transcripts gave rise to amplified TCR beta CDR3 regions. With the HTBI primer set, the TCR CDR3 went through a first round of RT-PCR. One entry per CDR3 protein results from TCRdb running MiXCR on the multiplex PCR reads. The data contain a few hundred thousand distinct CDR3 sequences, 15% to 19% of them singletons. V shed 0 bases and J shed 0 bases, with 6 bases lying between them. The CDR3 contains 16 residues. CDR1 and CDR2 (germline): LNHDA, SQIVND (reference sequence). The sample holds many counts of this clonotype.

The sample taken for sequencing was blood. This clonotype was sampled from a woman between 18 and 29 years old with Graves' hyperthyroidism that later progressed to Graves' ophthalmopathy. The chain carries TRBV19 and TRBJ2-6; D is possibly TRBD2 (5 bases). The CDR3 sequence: CASSIDGGSGANVLTF. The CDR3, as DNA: TGTGCCAGTAGTATAGATGGAGGCTCTGGGGCCAACGTCCTGACTTTC.